Shown below are 17 T cell receptor beta chains from a single sample sequenced in a study of T cell changes during pregnancy in multiple sclerosis. Generated by immunoSEQ multiplex PCR, the TCRdb table keeps only in-frame clones and is missing some. This table holds more than 40,000 clones, approximately 92% found once. Sequencing used CD4+ T cells from peripheral blood mononuclear cells, obtained in the third trimester of pregnancy. These receptors were obtained from a female donor with multiple sclerosis, enrolled in a pregnancy study.

This chain joins TRBV11-1 and TRBJ2-1; 9 positions match TRBD2. Germline CDR1 reads SGHAT; CDR2 reads FQDESV (reference sequence). The V gene end was trimmed by 5 bases and the J gene end by 5 bases; junction bases not matched to a gene: 13. There are 17 residues in the CDR3. CDR3 DNA sequence: TGTGCCAGCAGCCTCTTTTCTAGCGGGATGATGGACAATGAGCAGTTCTTC. Its translation is CASSLFSSGMMDNEQFF.

This rearrangement joins TRBV6-5 to TRBJ2-7; D is unresolved. From germline, CDR1 is MNHEY and CDR2 SVGAGI. CDR3 size: 14 residues. V was cut by 0 bases and J by 7 bases, with 13 bases left in between. This CDR3 reads CASSYSSGSGEQYF. DNA for the CDR3: TGTGCCAGCAGTTACTCATCGGGTTCCGGTGAGCAGTACTTC.

The V and J genes are TRBV11-2 and TRBJ2-5; 9 positions agree with TRBD1. This CDR3 region has 15 residues. Germline CDR1 and CDR2: SGHAT and FQNNGV. J lost 5 bases, V lost 5 bases, and 9 bases had no gene match. Here the CDR3 reads CASSKGTGTAETQYF. The CDR3 DNA reads TGTGCCAGCAGCAAAGGGACAGGGACGGCGGAGACCCAGTACTTC.

This chain connects TRBV28 to TRBJ1-5; TRBD1 might be the D (6 bases). The germline V and J ends were trimmed by 8 bases and 0 bases, with 17 bases remaining between them. CDR1 MDHEN and CDR2 SYDVKM come from the germline V gene. This CDR3 comprises 16 residues. CDR3 sequence reads: CASLSQGTYSNQPQHF. CDR3 DNA: TGTGCCAGCTTATCCCAGGGGACCTATAGCAATCAGCCCCAGCATTTT.

The CDR3 DNA reads TGTGCCAGTAGTATGCGGGGAGTAAGCTCTGGGGCCAACGTCCTGACTTTC. It yields the protein CASSMRGVSSGANVLTF. The rearrangement joins TRBV19 to TRBJ2-6, with D perhaps TRBD2 (6 bases). Germline V gene lookup returns CDR1 LNHDA and CDR2 SQIVND (reference sequence). This CDR3 contains 17 residues. V lost 3 bases and J 0 bases, leaving 12 bases between the germline ends.

The chain couples TRBV7-9 to TRBJ2-7, with 7 nucleotides matching TRBD2. The V segment lost 3 bases and the J segment 2 bases; nucleotides outside the gene matches: 4. The CDR3 loop spans 14 amino acids. CDR1 is SEHNR, CDR2 FQNEAQ, per germline (reference sequence). CDR3 sequence (DNA): TGTGCCAGCAGCTTGAGCGGGATGGCCTACGAGCAGTACTTC. This gives the protein CASSLSGMAYEQYF.

The rearrangement uses TRBV6-6 and TRBJ1-1; D is unclear. This CDR3 has 12 amino acids. Germline V gene data show CDR1 as MNHNY and CDR2 as SVGAGI (reference sequence). Trimming shortened V by 0 bases and J by 8 bases, and 7 bases separated the two germline ends. CDR3 sequence (DNA): TGTGCCAGCAGTTACTCATATCAGGAAGCTTTCTTT. Translation gives CASSYSYQEAFF.

The rearrangement uses TRBV7-8 and TRBJ2-7, with TRBD2 identical over 8 bases. CDR3 size: 13 residues. V shed 1 base, J shed 11 bases, and the junction held 7 bases outside the gene matches. CDR1 and CDR2 (germline): SGHVS, FQNEAQ. As DNA, the CDR3 is TGTGCCAGCAGCTTAGTACTAGCGGCCCAGGAGTACTTC. Translated: CASSLVLAAQEYF.

The rearrangement uses TRBV11-3 and TRBJ2-4; tentative D call: TRBD1 (5 bases). Germline V gene lookup returns CDR1 SGHNT and CDR2 YENEEA. This CDR3 comprises 15 residues. Deletions cut 6 bases from V and 2 bases from J, with 14 bases between. CDR3 DNA sequence: TGTGCCAGCAGACCCCCCTCAGGGCCCAAAAACATTCAGTACTTC. Encoded protein: CASRPPSGPKNIQYF.

J is TRBJ2-7 and V is TRBV11-2, with 8 positions matching TRBD2. This CDR3 is built from 15 residues. The J segment lost 2 bases and the V segment lost 4 bases, leaving 7 bases of the junction unmatched. Germline V gene sequence: CDR1 SGHAT, CDR2 FQNNGV. CDR3 coding DNA: TGTGCCAGCAGCTCTTTAGCGGGACCTCCCTACGAGCAGTACTTC. Protein product: CASSSLAGPPYEQYF.

The rearrangement joins TRBV12-5 to TRBJ2-2; TRBD2 agrees at 15 bases. This CDR3 region has 19 residues. Germline assignment: CDR1 LGHNT and CDR2 FRNRAP. The trim removed 7 bases at V and 4 bases at J, leaving 13 bases unmatched. The CDR3, as DNA: TGTGCTAGTGCCTATCGCTCGGGACTAGCGGGAGGTAGCACCGGGGAGCTGTTTTTT. Translated: CASAYRSGLAGGSTGELFF.

The rearrangement joins TRBV29-1 to TRBJ2-3; D unresolved. This CDR3 spans 12 amino acids. Trimming removed 3 bases at V and 2 bases at J, with 6 bases between. The germline gives CDR1 SQVTM, CDR2 ANQGSEA. The CDR3 DNA follows: TGCAGCGTTGATCCCAACACAGATACGCAGTATTTT. This gives the protein CSVDPNTDTQYF.

This sequence joins TRBV18 and TRBJ1-1; no firm D call. The CDR3 extends over 15 amino acids. Per germline, CDR1 KGHSH and CDR2 LQKENI. Trimming took 6 bases from V and 5 from J, leaving 19 bases between them. CDR3 loop: CASSSRGGERTEAFF. CDR3 bases: TGTGCCAGCTCTTCACGAGGCGGGGAGAGAACTGAAGCTTTCTTT.

This chain joins TRBV27 and TRBJ2-3; possibly TRBD2 for D (6 bases). This CDR3 spans 18 amino acids. The germline V and J ends were trimmed by 6 bases and 1 base, with 23 bases remaining between them. Germline CDR1 MNHEY, CDR2 SMNVEV (reference sequence). For the CDR3, the DNA is TGTGCCAGCAGGCCCCTCGTCGGGGGAATAGCTGGCACAGATACGCAGTATTTT. This codes for CASRPLVGGIAGTDTQYF.

The chain employs TRBV28 and TRBJ2-7; tentatively, D is TRBD1 (5 bases). CDR3 size: 14 residues. CDR1 is MDHEN and CDR2 is SYDVKM in the germline V gene. V was clipped by 6 bases and J by 0 bases, with 12 bases between them. The CDR3 protein is CASRPLDTSYEQYF. CDR3 in DNA: TGTGCCAGCAGACCTCTGGACACCTCCTACGAGCAGTACTTC. Based on the CDR3 plus reference TRBV28 and TRBJ2-7, the full variable domain is DVKVTQSSRYLVKRTGEKVFLECVQDMDHENMFWYRQDPGLGLRLIYFSYDVKMKEKGDIPEGYSVSREKKERFSLILESASTNQTSMYLCASRPLDTSYEQYFGPGTRLTVT.

This clone has a single count. The chain joins TRBV28 to TRBJ2-7, with TRBD2 matching over 7 bases. V gave up 4 bases and J gave up 2 bases; unmatched junction bases: 8. The CDR3 length is 15 residues. Looked up from germline, CDR1 is MDHEN and CDR2 is SYDVKM. The CDR3 reads CASSSLGGGTYEQYF. DNA for the CDR3: TGTGCCAGCAGTTCCCTGGGGGGAGGGACCTACGAGCAGTACTTC. Together with reference TRBV28 and TRBJ2-7, the CDR3 gives the full variable domain: DVKVTQSSRYLVKRTGEKVFLECVQDMDHENMFWYRQDPGLGLRLIYFSYDVKMKEKGDIPEGYSVSREKKERFSLILESASTNQTSMYLCASSSLGGGTYEQYFGPGTRLTVT.

This chain joins TRBV6-1 and TRBJ2-3; a weak D match, TRBD2 (5 bases). The CDR3 length is 13 residues. Germline lookup yields CDR1 MNHNS and CDR2 SASEGT. V lost 1 base, J lost 8 bases, and 10 bases lay in between. For the CDR3, the DNA is TGTGCCAGCAGTGAAGGGGTGGGAGTTACGCAGTATTTT. Translating gives CASSEGVGVTQYF.